What follows are 14 T cell receptor beta chains derived from one specimen sequenced in a study of blood T cell repertoires in COVID-19. The protocol was immunoSEQ multiplex PCR, while the TCRdb copy is restricted to in-frame clones and leaves out a portion. The data hold 95,000 to 150,000 clones, with around 84% observed a single time. Sequenced input: PBMCs or T cells enriched from blood (not recorded which). The receptors were sampled from a young woman who had recovered from COVID-19.

The rearrangement uses TRBV7-8 and TRBJ1-4; 8 bases fit TRBD1. Germline CDR1 SGHVS, CDR2 FQNEAQ. This CDR3 spans 15 amino acids. V dropped 1 base and J dropped 6; count of bases not matched to a gene: 4. CDR3 protein: CASSLGRGRYEKLFF. CDR3 bases: TGTGCCAGCAGCTTAGGCAGGGGGCGGTATGAAAAACTGTTTTTT.

The chain employs TRBV3-1 (or the pseudogene TRBV3-2) and TRBJ1-1; no reliable D call. Trimming took off 1 base at V and 5 bases at J, with 8 bases between the two ends. This CDR3 is 13 amino acids long. Germline V CDR1 and CDR2: LGHDT, YNNKEL (reference sequence). The CDR3 reads CASSQVGNTEAFF. CDR3 coding DNA: TGTGCCAGCAGCCAAGTGGGCAATACTGAAGCTTTCTTT.

This rearrangement joins TRBV10-3 to TRBJ1-1; possible D gene TRBD1, 5 bases. V was clipped by 2 bases and J by 3 bases, with 7 bases between them. The CDR3 spans 13 residues. The germline V gene has CDR1 ENHRY and CDR2 SYGVKD. DNA of the CDR3: TGTGCCATCAGTGAGCAAGGGGACACTGAAGCTTTCTTT. This encodes CAISEQGDTEAFF.

The chain has TRBV19 and TRBJ1-2; 7 bases align to TRBD1. J lost 7 bases, V lost 4 bases, and 6 bases had no gene match. In germline, CDR1 is LNHDA, CDR2 SQIVND (reference sequence). The CDR3 extends over 13 amino acids. CDR3 nucleotides: TGTGCCAGTAGTACTCGGGACAGCCCTGGCTACACCTTC. It codes for CASSTRDSPGYTF.

The chain's CDR3 is CASSLAGSGNTIYF. The CDR3 DNA follows: TGCGCCAGCAGCTTGGCAGGGTCCGGAAACACCATATATTTT. J is TRBJ1-3 and V is TRBV5-1; a possible D gene is TRBD1 (5 bases). The CDR3 is made up of 14 amino acids. CDR1 and CDR2 (germline): SGHRS, YFSETQ. Trimming cost V 0 bases and J 4 bases, with 8 bases left between them.

This rearrangement joins TRBV11-1 to TRBJ1-6; D gene unclear. V dropped 4 bases and J dropped 8 bases, with 12 bases sitting between them. The CDR3 is 14 amino acids. Germline V gene lookup returns CDR1 SGHAT and CDR2 FQDESV (reference sequence). The CDR3 DNA sequence: TGTGCCAGCAGCTCCGACACCCTGGATTCACCCCTCCACTTT. Translated, it gives CASSSDTLDSPLHF.

The V gene is TRBV7-8, the J gene TRBJ1-2; D unresolved. The CDR3 loop spans 14 amino acids. The V end was cut by 1 base, the J end by 8 bases, with 14 bases between. The germline V gene encodes CDR1 SGHVS and CDR2 FQNEAQ. DNA of the CDR3: TGTGCCAGCAGCTTAGACGCGGGCATGCGGGGCTACACCTTC. Translation gives CASSLDAGMRGYTF.

V is TRBV15 and J is TRBJ2-7; D remains unclear. The germline CDR1 and CDR2 sequences are LNHNV and YYDKDF (reference sequence). The CDR3 consists of 14 residues. The ends were cut back, 0 bases at V and 1 base at J, with 7 bases in the middle. CDR3 in amino acids: CATSRDTGSYEQYF. As DNA, the CDR3 is TGTGCCACCAGCAGAGATACGGGTTCCTACGAGCAGTACTTC. Together with reference TRBV15 and TRBJ2-7, the CDR3 gives the full variable domain: DAMVIQNPRYQVTQFGKPVTLSCSQTLNHNVMYWYQQKSSQAPKLLFHYYDKDFNNEADTPDNFQSRRPNTSFCFLDIRSPGLGDTAMYLCATSRDTGSYEQYFGPGTRLTVT.

The V gene is TRBV7-2, the J gene TRBJ2-2, with 7 bases identical to TRBD2. This CDR3 spans 15 amino acids. Trimming at V came to 3 bases and at J to 1 base, leaving 2 bases not matched to a gene. From germline, CDR1 is SGHTA and CDR2 FQGNSA. CDR3 in DNA: TGTGCCAGCAGCTTGGGGACTATGAACACCGGGGAGCTGTTTTTT. This encodes CASSLGTMNTGELFF. The full variable domain, its missing parts supplied by reference TRBV7-2 and TRBJ2-2, is GAGVSQSPSNKVTEKGKDVELRCDPISGHTALYWYRQSLGQGLEFLIYFQGNSAPDKSGLPSDRFSAERTGGSVSTLTIQRTQQEDSAVYLCASSLGTMNTGELFFGEGSRLTVL.

The CDR3 protein is CASSLGQGANYGYTF. The DNA for the CDR3 is TGTGCCAGCAGCTTAGGTCAGGGGGCTAACTATGGCTACACCTTC. The chain combines TRBV7-2 with TRBJ1-2; TRBD1 matches at 7 bases. J was trimmed by 0 bases and V by 1 base; bases with no gene match: 2. The CDR3 consists of 15 residues. Germline loops: CDR1 SGHTA, CDR2 FQGNSA.

V usage is TRBV4-1 and J usage is TRBJ2-7, with D perhaps TRBD1 (6 bases). V shed 0 bases and J shed 2 bases, with 14 bases lying between them. The length of the CDR3 is 16 residues. Germline CDR1 is MGHRA and CDR2 is YSYEKL. The CDR3, as DNA: TGCGCCAGCAGCCAAGAGCCGTACAGGGCGACCTACGAGCAGTACTTC. Translation gives CASSQEPYRATYEQYF.

The rearrangement links TRBV7-3 to TRBJ2-1; D is possibly TRBD2 (6 bases). The CDR3 is made up of 15 amino acids. Between the trimmed V and J ends, which lost 0 bases and 4 bases, there was a span of 10 bases. Germline V gene lookup returns CDR1 SGHTA and CDR2 FQGTGA. The CDR3 reads CASSLTSGLYNEQFF. In nucleotides, the CDR3 is TGTGCCAGCAGCTTAACTAGCGGCTTATACAATGAGCAGTTCTTC.

The chain combines TRBV9 with TRBJ2-1; the match to TRBD2 covers 7 bases. CDR1 SGDLS and CDR2 YYNGEE come from the germline V gene. The J segment lost 1 base and the V segment lost 0 bases, leaving 10 bases of the junction unmatched. This CDR3 has 18 amino acids. This chain's CDR3 is CASSVASGGVGSYNEQFF. CDR3 nucleotides: TGTGCCAGCAGCGTAGCTAGCGGAGGGGTCGGGTCCTACAATGAGCAGTTCTTC.

The chain has TRBV7-9 and TRBJ1-2; 7 bases map to TRBD1. CDR3 length: 15 amino acids. The germline V gene encodes CDR1 SEHNR and CDR2 FQNEAQ (reference sequence). The V and J ends lost 0 bases and 4 bases, in that order; junction bases with no gene match: 5. In nucleotides, the CDR3 is TGTGCCAGCAGCTTAGCTGATGGGACAGTCTATGGCTACACCTTC. Protein: CASSLADGTVYGYTF.